This T cell receptor (beta chain) comes out of a study of shared clonotypes between healthy human individuals. The germline V gene has CDR1 SGDLS and CDR2 YYNGEE. This CDR3 is built from 14 residues. J gave up 8 bases and V 4 bases, and 8 bases lay outside the gene matches. The method was immunoSEQ multiplex PCR; TCRdb's version includes in-frame clones alone and lacks a portion of them. The table shows roughly 490,000 clones, with about 79% occurring only once. Tens of millions of PBMCs supplied genomic DNA for unsorted samples. The V call is TRBV9, the J call TRBJ1-4, with 7 bases fitting TRBD1. The receptor comes from a woman aged 40-49 years in good health. Some clones in this sample may be carry-over from other donors' samples. Sequenced sample: PBMCs. This CDR3 reads CASSPRQGWEKLFF. The CDR3, as DNA: TGTGCCAGCAGCCCCCGACAGGGTTGGGAAAAACTGTTTTTT.